Presented here are 13 T cell receptor beta chains from one specimen sequenced in a study of cytomegalovirus exposure and HLA in healthy donors. PCR employed 60 Vbeta and 13 Jbeta primers. Clones were read by immunoSEQ multiplex PCR, and TCRdb kept only the in-frame ones, dropping some. The profile covers around 31,000 clones, with approximately 87% appearing a single time and around 3% taken by the ten largest. The sequencing sample was made of PBMCs. These receptors originate from a boy younger than 18 in good health and CMV-seronegative.

The CDR3 loop reads CASSVAGEYEQYF. The CDR3 region has the DNA TGTGCCAGCAGCGTGGCGGGGGAGTACGAGCAGTACTTC. The chain links TRBV9 to TRBJ2-7; 7 positions match TRBD2. CDR1 is SGDLS and CDR2 is YYNGEE in the germline V gene. CDR3 length equals 13 residues. V lost 2 bases to trimming and J lost 4 bases; unmatched junction nucleotides: 3.

This chain uses TRBV5-1 with TRBJ2-2; 9 bases are shared with TRBD1. Looked up from germline, CDR1 is SGHRS and CDR2 is YFSETQ. This CDR3 has 15 amino acids. V lost 0 bases and J lost 6; bases outside the gene matches: 3. DNA for the CDR3: TGCGCCAGCAGCTTGGACAGGGGGCTACCCGGGGAGCTGTTTTTT. This gives the protein CASSLDRGLPGELFF. Drawing the rest from reference TRBV5-1 and TRBJ2-2, the complete variable domain is KAGVTQTPRYLIKTRGQQVTLSCSPISGHRSVSWYQQTPGQGLQFLFEYFSETQRNKGNFPGRFSGRQFSNSRSEMNVSTLELGDSALYLCASSLDRGLPGELFFGEGSRLTVL.

The chain employs TRBV5-4 and TRBJ2-3; 9 bases are shared with TRBD2. V shed 0 bases, J shed 4 bases, and the junction held 3 bases outside the gene matches. The CDR3 totals 15 residues. In germline, CDR1 is SGHNT, CDR2 YYREEE (reference sequence). The CDR3 DNA is TGTGCCAGCAGCTTGGATGGCGGGGGGGCAGATACGCAGTATTTT. It specifies CASSLDGGGADTQYF.

The chain recombines TRBV27 with TRBJ1-5; 7 bases map to TRBD1. The J segment lost 2 bases and the V segment lost 4 bases, leaving 17 bases of the junction unmatched. This CDR3 is 19 amino acids long. Germline V gene sequence: CDR1 MNHEY, CDR2 SMNVEV (reference sequence). CDR3 sequence (DNA): TGTGCCAGCAGTTCCTATTTCCAGACAGGGAACTTCGGCAATCAGCCCCAGCATTTT. This codes for CASSSYFQTGNFGNQPQHF.

The chain has TRBV14 and TRBJ1-1; D possibly corresponds to TRBD1 (5 bases). V shed 4 bases and J shed 0 bases, with 18 bases lying between them. Germline CDR1 SGHDN, CDR2 FVKESK. This CDR3 is built from 17 residues. CDR3 sequence reads: CASSLLGAGKMNTEAFF. The CDR3 DNA sequence: TGTGCCAGCAGCCTCCTTGGAGCAGGGAAAATGAACACTGAAGCTTTCTTT.

The V gene is TRBV4-2, the J gene TRBJ2-2; D uncertain. V lost 0 bases to trimming and J lost 0 bases, with 5 bases between them. Germline CDR1 and CDR2: LGHNA and YNFKEQ. The CDR3 contains 15 residues. Written as DNA, the CDR3 is TGTGCCAGCAGCCAAGAGAGGTCGAACACCGGGGAGCTGTTTTTT. Its protein product is CASSQERSNTGELFF.

The chain carries TRBV6-4 and TRBJ1-4; 8 bases are a match to TRBD1. This CDR3 is 16 amino acids long. The germline V gene has CDR1 MRHNA and CDR2 SNTAGT. J was trimmed by 3 bases and V by 5 bases; bases with no gene match: 8. CDR3 DNA sequence: TGTGCCAGCAGTTTTCCAGGGGGCGCGTCTAATGAAAAACTGTTTTTT. Amino acid sequence: CASSFPGGASNEKLFF.

V gene TRBV6-5 combines with J gene TRBJ1-6, with D unclear. Germline V gives CDR1 MNHEY, CDR2 SVGAGI. The length of the CDR3 is 16 residues. V lost 2 bases and J 3 bases, leaving 11 bases between the germline ends. The CDR3 sequence is CASSYLETVYNSPLHF. CDR3 DNA sequence: TGTGCCAGCAGTTACCTAGAGACCGTCTATAATTCACCCCTCCACTTT.

This clone was picked up one time. J is TRBJ2-7 and V is TRBV19; D possibly corresponds to TRBD2 (5 bases). The CDR3 extends over 14 amino acids. CDR1 and CDR2 from the germline V gene are LNHDA and SQIVND (reference sequence). The V gene lost 2 bases and the J gene lost 1 base, with 9 bases spanning the gap. CDR3 bases: TGTGCCAGTAGTATATCCGGGGATTCCTACGAGCAGTACTTC. Its translation is CASSISGDSYEQYF. Full variable domain (rest looked up from reference TRBV19 and TRBJ2-7): DGGITQSPKYLFRKEGQNVTLSCEQNLNHDAMYWYRQDPGQGLRLIYYSQIVNDFQKGDIAEGYSVSREKKESFPLTVTSAQKNPTAFYLCASSISGDSYEQYFGPGTRLTVT.

The chain recombines TRBV7-3 with TRBJ2-1; tentative D call: TRBD2 (6 bases). Trimming cost V 5 bases and J 5 bases, with 16 bases left between them. The germline V gene has CDR1 SGHTA and CDR2 FQGTGA. The CDR3 loop spans 15 amino acids. CDR3 amino acids: CASSLSGGRNNEQFF. The CDR3 region has the DNA TGTGCCAGCAGCCTCTCCGGGGGACGAAACAATGAGCAGTTCTTC.

CDR3 in amino acids: CASSLLYGAMTYEQYF. The DNA for the CDR3 is TGTGCCAGCAGCTTACTTTATGGGGCGATGACCTACGAGCAGTACTTC. This chain uses TRBV7-9 with TRBJ2-7; a weak D match, TRBD1 (5 bases). CDR3 size: 16 residues. The V end was cut by 2 bases, the J end by 2 bases, with 16 bases between. Germline values: CDR1 SEHNR, CDR2 FQNEAQ (reference sequence).

V and J are TRBV11-3 and TRBJ2-7, with 7 bases fitting TRBD1. This CDR3 spans 13 amino acids. J was trimmed by 6 bases and V by 5 bases; bases with no gene match: 7. The germline CDR1 and CDR2 sequences are SGHNT and YENEEA. The CDR3 reads CASSTGQKGEQYF. The CDR3 DNA sequence: TGTGCCAGCAGCACGGGACAGAAGGGCGAGCAGTACTTC.

This chain uses TRBV5-1 with TRBJ1-5; 10 positions agree with TRBD1. CDR3 size: 15 residues. With V trimmed by 4 bases and J by 3 bases, 4 bases remained unmatched. CDR1 SGHRS and CDR2 YFSETQ come from the germline V gene. Written as DNA, the CDR3 is TGCGCCAGCAGCCCGACAGGGGGCTTCAATCAGCCCCAGCATTTT. Residues: CASSPTGGFNQPQHF.